A single sample gave rise to the 4 T cell receptor beta chains below, sequenced in a study of T cell changes during pregnancy in multiple sclerosis. Here immunoSEQ multiplex PCR was the method, and the copy in TCRdb shows in-frame clones only, minus some. The sample holds about 24,000 clones; about nine tenths are singletons and the top ten take 6.5% to 9.5%. This specimen was CD8+ T cells from peripheral blood mononuclear cells, taken in the first trimester of pregnancy. The origin of the receptors is a female donor in good health, enrolled as a control in a pregnancy study.

The rearrangement uses TRBV7-9 and TRBJ2-5; the D gene is possibly TRBD1 (6 bases). The better agreement between TRBJ2-7 and the DNA end casts doubt on the J call. This CDR3 spans 15 amino acids. Germline CDR1 SEHNR, CDR2 FQNEAQ (reference sequence). CDR3 loop: CASSSTGTSSYEQYF. The CDR3 DNA reads TGTGCCAGCAGCTCAACCGGGACATCAAGCTACGAGCAGTACTTC.

This clone was seen only once. The chain uses TRBV28 and TRBJ1-2, with a weak D call TRBD1 (5 bases). This CDR3 is built from 16 residues. Trimming cost V 3 bases and J 3 bases, with 17 bases left between them. Germline-derived CDR1 and CDR2 are MDHEN and SYDVKM. CDR3 coding DNA: TGTGCCAGCAGTTTTTCGGGCAGGGTCCGGGACTATGGCTACACCTTC. It translates to CASSFSGRVRDYGYTF.

The genes are TRBV4-2 and TRBJ1-1; 7 nucleotides agree with TRBD1. CDR1 is LGHNA, CDR2 YNFKEQ, per germline. The J segment lost 0 bases and the V segment lost 2 bases, leaving 3 bases of the junction unmatched. CDR3 length equals 15 residues. CDR3 amino acids: CASSQKGAMNTEAFF. The CDR3 DNA is TGTGCCAGCAGCCAAAAGGGGGCAATGAACACTGAAGCTTTCTTT.

J is TRBJ2-2 and V is TRBV11-2, with TRBD1 matching 7 bases. CDR1 is SGHAT and CDR2 is FQNNGV in the germline V gene. Trimming cost V 4 bases and J 4 bases; bases outside gene matches: 6. This CDR3 is built from 15 residues. The CDR3 protein is CASSSDRVGTGELFF. The CDR3 nucleotides are TGTGCCAGCAGCTCCGACAGGGTAGGCACCGGGGAGCTGTTTTTT.